Presented here are 32 T cell receptor beta chains from one specimen sequenced in a study of blood T cell repertoires in COVID-19 (dated by TCRdb to the early 2020s). Library preparation used the immunoSEQ multiplex PCR assay. Not all clones reach the TCRdb copy of this immuneACCESS table, which keeps in-frame sequences only. Checked studies attribute under half of the gap to unresolved V genes and leave the rest unexplained. The sample table records roughly 200,000 clones; about 76% of these occur just once. The ten largest account for 6% of the sample. Input material: peripheral blood. The receptor source for this set is a woman in her 40s with COVID-19, enrolled during active disease.

The rearrangement links TRBV19 to TRBJ2-1; 7 nucleotides agree with TRBD2. J was trimmed by 6 bases and V by 6 bases; bases with no gene match: 8. CDR3 length equals 14 residues. Germline CDR1 LNHDA, CDR2 SQIVND (reference sequence). This CDR3 reads CASRMRLASNEQFF. For the CDR3, the DNA is TGTGCCAGTAGGATGAGACTAGCCAGCAATGAGCAGTTCTTC.

The CDR3 loop reads CASSDFQRSSYNEQFF. The CDR3 nucleotides read TGTGCCAGCAGTGACTTCCAGCGGAGCTCCTACAATGAGCAGTTCTTC. The chain combines TRBV6-4 with TRBJ2-1; possibly TRBD2 for D (5 bases). The CDR3 sequence is 16 residues long. Germline CDR1 reads MRHNA; CDR2 reads SNTAGT. V was cut by 1 base and J by 0 bases, with 10 bases left in between.

In its sample, this clone was seen once. V and J are TRBV7-9 and TRBJ1-4; the D gene is possibly TRBD1 (5 bases). Germline V lookup: CDR1 SEHNR, CDR2 FQNEAQ (reference sequence). V was trimmed by 3 bases and J by 7 bases, leaving 12 bases between them. The CDR3 has 14 residues. The CDR3, as DNA: TGTGCCAGCAGCTTTGACGGGGGTGGTGAAAAACTGTTTTTT. Encoded protein: CASSFDGGGEKLFF.

V is TRBV6-5 and J is TRBJ1-5, with TRBD1 as a possible D gene (5 bases). Germline V CDR1 and CDR2: MNHEY, SVGAGI. The CDR3 is 15 residues long. Trimming cost V 6 bases and J 1 base, with 13 bases left between them. DNA for the CDR3: TGTGCCAGCAGCCCCAGGGATGGAAGCAATCAGCCCCAGCATTTT. Its protein is CASSPRDGSNQPQHF.

The chain links TRBV24-1 to TRBJ2-3, with 8 bases that match TRBD1. V lost 4 bases, J lost 4 bases, and 6 bases stayed unmatched. Per germline, CDR1 KGHDR and CDR2 SFDVKD. CDR3 length: 15 residues. DNA of the CDR3: TGTGCCACCAGTGACCGGACAGGGAGCGCAGATACGCAGTATTTT. Protein product: CATSDRTGSADTQYF.

The J gene is TRBJ1-1, the V gene TRBV5-1, with D possibly matching TRBD1 (6 bases). The CDR3 is 14 residues long. Germline-derived CDR1 and CDR2 are SGHRS and YFSETQ. V was shortened by 0 bases and J by 5 bases, with 11 bases between the two germline ends. CDR3 region: CASSLGTVITEAFF. The CDR3 coding sequence is TGCGCCAGCAGCTTGGGGACAGTAATTACTGAAGCTTTCTTT.

V gene TRBV19 combines with J gene TRBJ1-6, with 7 bases fitting TRBD1. This CDR3 contains 15 residues. J gave up 4 bases and V 5 bases, and 5 bases lay outside the gene matches. CDR1 and CDR2 (germline): LNHDA, SQIVND (reference sequence). Here the CDR3 reads CASSVGTVYNSPLHF. The CDR3 DNA reads TGTGCCAGTAGTGTAGGGACAGTTTATAATTCACCCCTCCACTTT.

This chain connects TRBV10-3 to TRBJ1-1; D ambiguous. Germline CDR1 and CDR2: ENHRY and SYGVKD. This CDR3 is built from 12 residues. V lost 8 bases and J 2 bases, leaving 9 bases between the germline ends. CDR3 coding DNA: TGTGCCATCTCTCGGACTAACACTGAAGCTTTCTTT. Translated, it gives CAISRTNTEAFF.

This clone was seen more than once but under ten times. The rearrangement uses TRBV7-2 and TRBJ2-7; 8 nucleotides line up with TRBD2. CDR3 size: 16 residues. Trimming at V came to 5 bases and at J to 0 bases, leaving 9 bases not matched to a gene. The V gene's germline CDR1 is SGHTA and CDR2 FQGNSA. This CDR3 is CASSARVSGGSYEQYF. The CDR3, as DNA: TGTGCCAGCAGCGCAAGGGTCAGCGGGGGCTCCTACGAGCAGTACTTC.

This clone has more than one count but fewer than ten. The chain couples TRBV12-3 or TRBV12-4 to TRBJ2-7; tentatively, D is TRBD2 (6 bases). V was cut by 6 bases and J by 5 bases, with 11 bases left in between. The CDR3 consists of 12 residues. The CDR3 here is CASSRGANEQYF. Here the CDR3 DNA reads TGTGCCAGCAGCCGCGGGGCGAACGAGCAGTACTTC.

This clone was observed a single time. The chain links TRBV3-1 (or the pseudogene TRBV3-2) to TRBJ2-3, with D maybe TRBD2 (5 bases). CDR1 is LGHDT and CDR2 is YNNKEL in the germline V gene (reference sequence). The CDR3 sequence is 17 residues long. V lost 4 bases, J lost 0 bases, and 17 bases lay in between. The CDR3 coding sequence is TGTGCCAGCAGCCTTGGACTGAGGGCCCCCAGCACAGATACGCAGTATTTT. It codes for CASSLGLRAPSTDTQYF.

The V call is TRBV11-3, the J call TRBJ2-1, with a weak D call TRBD2 (5 bases). V lost 4 bases to trimming and J lost 1 base, with 14 bases between them. Germline lookup yields CDR1 SGHNT and CDR2 YENEEA. This CDR3 is 16 amino acids long. Written as DNA, the CDR3 is TGTGCCAGCAGCTCCTCTGAGGGTAGATCCTACAATGAGCAGTTCTTC. It is translated as CASSSSEGRSYNEQFF.

This clone has a handful of counts. The chain joins TRBV19 to TRBJ1-5; possible D gene TRBD1, 6 bases. The germline V gene encodes CDR1 LNHDA and CDR2 SQIVND (reference sequence). V lost 8 bases and J lost 5, with 16 bases in between. The CDR3 has 14 residues. The CDR3 is CASHRQGMDQPQHF. CDR3 nucleotide sequence: TGTGCCAGTCACCGGCAGGGGATGGATCAGCCCCAGCATTTT.

This chain connects TRBV2 to TRBJ1-1; D gene uncertain. The V and J ends lost 2 bases and 11 bases respectively, with 18 bases between them. The CDR3 runs to 14 residues. Looked up from germline, CDR1 is SNHLY and CDR2 is FYNNEI. CDR3 residues: CASSESLTALYAFF. The CDR3 DNA reads TGTGCCAGCAGTGAATCATTAACCGCGCTTTACGCTTTCTTT.

This chain joins TRBV10-3 and TRBJ1-2; 8 positions agree with TRBD1. This CDR3 contains 12 residues. With 3 bases clipped from V and 8 bases from J, the junction kept 2 bases outside the gene matches. Per germline, CDR1 ENHRY and CDR2 SYGVKD. Here the CDR3 DNA reads TGTGCCATCAGTGATGGACAGGGAGGCTACACCTTC. Amino acid sequence: CAISDGQGGYTF.

This chain connects TRBV7-2 to TRBJ2-7; weak D call: TRBD1 (6 bases). CDR1 is SGHTA and CDR2 is FQGNSA in the germline V gene. Trimming pared 9 bases from V and 5 bases from J, leaving 20 bases between. The CDR3 has 14 residues. For the CDR3, the DNA is TGTGCCAGTTCGCGACAGGAGCCAGTGAACGAGCAGTACTTC. Protein: CASSRQEPVNEQYF.

In its sample, this clone was seen once. The genes are TRBV4-2 and TRBJ2-3, with 7 bases lining up with TRBD2. The ends lost 0 bases at V and 1 base at J; junction bases unmatched: 7. The CDR3 runs to 17 residues. Germline assignment: CDR1 LGHNA and CDR2 YNFKEQ. CDR3 DNA sequence: TGTGCCAGCAGCCAAGACTCGGGGGGACCCCGCACAGATACGCAGTATTTT. It encodes CASSQDSGGPRTDTQYF.

The rearrangement links TRBV14 to TRBJ2-3, with 14 nucleotides matching TRBD2. The trim removed 4 bases at V and 2 bases at J, leaving 11 bases unmatched. The CDR3 runs to 19 residues. Germline V gene sequence: CDR1 SGHDN, CDR2 FVKESK. The CDR3 DNA reads TGTGCCAGCAGCCGGACGCCGGGACTAGCGGGAGTAATCACAGATACGCAGTATTTT. It yields the protein CASSRTPGLAGVITDTQYF.

The chain employs TRBV5-8 and TRBJ1-2; a weak D match, TRBD1 (5 bases). Germline V lookup: CDR1 SGHTS, CDR2 YDEGEE. The germline V and J ends were trimmed by 5 bases and 2 bases, with 10 bases remaining between them. The CDR3 has 13 residues. CDR3 in amino acids: CASSITGNYGYTF. As DNA, the CDR3 is TGTGCCAGCAGTATTACAGGAAACTATGGCTACACCTTC.

The V and J genes are TRBV7-6 and TRBJ2-5; 7 nucleotides agree with TRBD2. This CDR3 comprises 17 residues. With V trimmed by 1 base and J by 6 bases, 14 bases remained unmatched. The germline CDR1 and CDR2 sequences are SGHVS and FNYEAQ. CDR3: CASSLGTRGGLGKTQYF. CDR3 in DNA: TGTGCCAGCAGCTTAGGTACCCGGGGAGGGCTAGGAAAGACCCAGTACTTC.

The chain carries TRBV9 and TRBJ1-6; D is undetermined. The germline gives CDR1 SGDLS, CDR2 YYNGEE. Between the trimmed V and J ends, which lost 4 bases and 8 bases, there was a span of 16 bases. This CDR3 has 15 amino acids. The CDR3 protein is CASSPRGGSHSPLHF. The CDR3 bases are TGTGCCAGCAGCCCCCGTGGAGGGTCGCATTCACCCCTCCACTTT. The whole variable domain, filled in from reference TRBV9 and TRBJ1-6, reads DSGVTQTPKHLITATGQRVTLRCSPRSGDLSVYWYQQSLDQGLQFLIQYYNGEERAKGNILERFSAQQFPDLHSELNLSSLELGDSALYFCASSPRGGSHSPLHFGNGTRLTVT.

The J gene is TRBJ1-1, the V gene TRBV7-6, with 10 positions matching TRBD1. The CDR3 length is 14 residues. Trimming removed 4 bases from V and 6 bases from J; junction bases left unmatched: 5. CDR1 is SGHVS and CDR2 is FNYEAQ in the germline V gene. Here the CDR3 DNA reads TGTGCCAGCAGCTCCGGACAGGGGGAGGCTGAAGCTTTCTTT. Translation gives CASSSGQGEAEAFF. Full variable domain (remainder filled in from reference TRBV7-6 and TRBJ1-1): GAGVSQSPRYKVTKRGQDVALRCDPISGHVSLYWYRQALGQGPEFLTYFNYEAQQDKSGLPNDRFSAERPEGSISTLTIQRTEQRDSAMYRCASSSGQGEAEAFFGQGTRLTVV.

V usage is TRBV2 and J usage is TRBJ2-3, with 7 bases matching TRBD1. Losses at the gene ends were 6 bases for V and 6 bases for J; bases not matched to a gene: 9. The CDR3 spans 14 residues. Germline CDR1 reads SNHLY; CDR2 reads FYNNEI. CDR3 sequence (DNA): TGTGCCAGCAGCGTCGGGACAGCCTTCGATACGCAGTATTTT. Translation gives CASSVGTAFDTQYF.

The rearrangement links TRBV19 to TRBJ1-4; 9 positions match TRBD1. V lost 4 bases and J lost 6; bases outside the gene matches: 3. The CDR3 covers 14 residues. Germline V CDR1 and CDR2: LNHDA, SQIVND (reference sequence). CDR3 bases: TGTGCCAGTAGTAGCGGACAGGGGCATGAAAAACTGTTTTTT. Its translation is CASSSGQGHEKLFF.

The V gene is TRBV30, the J gene TRBJ1-2; D may be TRBD1 (6 bases). V lost 6 bases and J 10 bases, leaving 12 bases between the germline ends. The germline gives CDR1 GTSNPN, CDR2 SVGIG (reference sequence). The CDR3 totals 10 residues. CDR3 coding DNA: TGTGCCTGCCGACAGGTCTACTACACCTTC. It encodes CACRQVYYTF.

The V call is TRBV2, the J call TRBJ2-7, with 14 bases lining up with TRBD2. The junction had 1 base not matched to a gene; V was cut back by 1 base and J by 5 bases. The CDR3 contains 15 residues. CDR1 and CDR2 (germline): SNHLY, FYNNEI. CDR3 sequence reads: CASSEGGLAGDEQYF. CDR3 nucleotide sequence: TGTGCCAGCAGTGAAGGGGGACTAGCGGGAGACGAGCAGTACTTC.

This rearrangement joins TRBV6-5 to TRBJ2-7; 12 bases map to TRBD2. The CDR3 has 14 amino acids. CDR1 and CDR2 (germline): MNHEY, SVGAGI. The ends lost 6 bases at V and 5 bases at J; junction bases unmatched: 5. The CDR3 loop is CASSRGLAGNEQYF. CDR3 coding DNA: TGTGCCAGCAGCCGAGGACTAGCGGGAAACGAGCAGTACTTC.

This chain connects TRBV5-6 to TRBJ2-1; tentative D call: TRBD2 (5 bases). The CDR3 has 11 amino acids. Trimming left V 3 bases short and J 7 bases short, with 5 bases between. Germline V CDR1 and CDR2: SGHDT, YYEEEE. The CDR3 DNA reads as TGTGCCAGCAGCTGGAGGAATGAGCAGTTCTTC. It translates to CASSWRNEQFF.

The chain has TRBV11-2 and TRBJ2-5, with TRBD1 as a possible D gene (6 bases). Germline V gives CDR1 SGHAT, CDR2 FQNNGV. The CDR3 length is 14 residues. Trimming cost V 2 bases and J 4 bases, with 11 bases left between them. The CDR3 DNA sequence: TGTGCCAGCAGCTTATACAGGGTGAGAGAGACCCAGTACTTC. This sequence encodes CASSLYRVRETQYF.

The genes are TRBV5-1 and TRBJ2-5; 9 nucleotides align to TRBD1. Germline V gene lookup returns CDR1 SGHRS and CDR2 YFSETQ. This CDR3 is built from 15 residues. J was trimmed by 2 bases and V by 4 bases; bases with no gene match: 6. CDR3 DNA: TGCGCCAGCAGCCCCGGGACAGGGAATCAAGAGACCCAGTACTTC. It specifies CASSPGTGNQETQYF.

In its sample, this clone was seen a few times. The chain combines TRBV7-8 with TRBJ1-3; D remains ambiguous. The germline V gene has CDR1 SGHVS and CDR2 FQNEAQ. This CDR3 has 13 residues. Trimming pared 5 bases from V and 8 bases from J, leaving 13 bases between. The CDR3 nucleotides are TGTGCCAGCAGCCCGGGCCACGGGGACACCATATATTTT. This translates into CASSPGHGDTIYF.

In its sample, this clone was seen a few times. The chain uses TRBV27 and TRBJ2-7; TRBD1 aligns across 7 bases. The CDR3 length is 15 residues. V lost 7 bases to trimming and J lost 3 bases; unmatched junction nucleotides: 12. Germline loops: CDR1 MNHEY, CDR2 SMNVEV (reference sequence). The CDR3, as DNA: TGTGCCAGCACTCCGGACAGGTCGGGAATCTACGAGCAGTACTTC. This translates into CASTPDRSGIYEQYF.